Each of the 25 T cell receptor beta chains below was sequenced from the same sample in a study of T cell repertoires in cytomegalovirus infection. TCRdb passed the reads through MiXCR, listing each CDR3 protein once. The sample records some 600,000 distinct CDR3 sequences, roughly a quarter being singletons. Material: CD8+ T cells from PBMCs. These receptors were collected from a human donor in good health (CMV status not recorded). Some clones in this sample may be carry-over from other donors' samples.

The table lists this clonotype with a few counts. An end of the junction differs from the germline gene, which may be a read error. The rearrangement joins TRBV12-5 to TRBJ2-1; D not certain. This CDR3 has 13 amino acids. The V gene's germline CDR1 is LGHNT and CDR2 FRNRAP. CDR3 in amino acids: CASALGSWDEQFF. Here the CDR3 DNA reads TGTGCTAGTGCTTTGGGATCTTGGGATGAGCAGTTCTTC.

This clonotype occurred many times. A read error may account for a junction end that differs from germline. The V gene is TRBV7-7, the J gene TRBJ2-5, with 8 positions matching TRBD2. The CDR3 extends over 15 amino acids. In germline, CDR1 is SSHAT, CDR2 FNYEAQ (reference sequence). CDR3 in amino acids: CASSLEGLGEETQYF. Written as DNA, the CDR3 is TGTGCTAGCAGCTTAGAGGGACTAGGGGAGGAGACCCAGTACTTC.

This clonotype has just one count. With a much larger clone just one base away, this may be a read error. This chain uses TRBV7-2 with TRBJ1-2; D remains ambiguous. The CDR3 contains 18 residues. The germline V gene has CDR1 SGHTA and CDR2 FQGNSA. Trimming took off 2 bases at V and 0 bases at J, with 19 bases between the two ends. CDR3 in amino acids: CASSLSTGAWVANYGYTF. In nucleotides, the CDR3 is TGTGCCAGCAGCTTAAGTACGGGTGCCTGGGTAGCTAACTATGGCTACACCTTC.

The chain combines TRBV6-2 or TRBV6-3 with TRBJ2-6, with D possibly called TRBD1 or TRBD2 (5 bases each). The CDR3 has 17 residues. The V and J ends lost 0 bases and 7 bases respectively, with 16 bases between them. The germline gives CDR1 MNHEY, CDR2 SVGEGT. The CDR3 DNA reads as TGTGCCAGCAGTTACTCGCGCTTTACCGGGGCCGCCAACGTCCTGACTTTC. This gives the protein CASSYSRFTGAANVLTF.

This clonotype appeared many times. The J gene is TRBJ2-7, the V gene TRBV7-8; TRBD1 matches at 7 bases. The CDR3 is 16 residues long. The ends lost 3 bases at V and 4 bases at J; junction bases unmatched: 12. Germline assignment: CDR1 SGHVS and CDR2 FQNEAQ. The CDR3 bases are TGTGCCAGCAGCTTTACGGCGACAGGGCAGGGGTACGAGCAGTACGTC. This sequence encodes CASSFTATGQGYEQYV.

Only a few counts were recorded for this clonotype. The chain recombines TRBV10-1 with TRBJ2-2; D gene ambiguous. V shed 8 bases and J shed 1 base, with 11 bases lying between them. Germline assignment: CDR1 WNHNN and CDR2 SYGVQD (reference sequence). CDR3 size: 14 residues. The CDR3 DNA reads TGCGCCAGCTCCGAGAACATGAACACCGGGGAGCTGTTTTTT. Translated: CASSENMNTGELFF.

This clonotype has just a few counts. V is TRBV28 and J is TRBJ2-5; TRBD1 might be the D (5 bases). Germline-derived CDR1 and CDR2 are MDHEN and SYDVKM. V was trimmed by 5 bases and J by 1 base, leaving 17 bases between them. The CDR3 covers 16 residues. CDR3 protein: CASSGGFTGRQETQYF. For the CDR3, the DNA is TGTGCCAGCAGTGGTGGGTTCACAGGCCGCCAAGAGACCCAGTACTTC.

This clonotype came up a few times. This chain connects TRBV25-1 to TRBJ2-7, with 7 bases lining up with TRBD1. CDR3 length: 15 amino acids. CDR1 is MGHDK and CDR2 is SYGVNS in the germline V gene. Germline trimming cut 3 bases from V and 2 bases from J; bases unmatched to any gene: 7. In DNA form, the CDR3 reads TGTGCCAGCAGTGACTCACAGGGGACCCCCTACGAGCAGTACTTC. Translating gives CASSDSQGTPYEQYF.

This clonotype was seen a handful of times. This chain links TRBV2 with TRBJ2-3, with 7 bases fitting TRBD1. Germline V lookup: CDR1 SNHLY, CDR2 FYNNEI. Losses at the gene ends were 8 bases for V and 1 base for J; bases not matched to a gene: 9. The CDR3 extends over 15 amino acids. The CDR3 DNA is TGTGCCAGCGGTCCCGGGACAGAGGGCACAGATACGCAGTATTTT. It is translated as CASGPGTEGTDTQYF.

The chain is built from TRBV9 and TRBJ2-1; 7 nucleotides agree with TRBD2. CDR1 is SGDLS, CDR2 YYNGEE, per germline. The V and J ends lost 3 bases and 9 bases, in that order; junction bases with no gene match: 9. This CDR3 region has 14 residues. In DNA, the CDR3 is TGTGCCAGCAGCGCCGGGACTACGCAAACTGAGCAGTTCTTC. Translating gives CASSAGTTQTEQFF.

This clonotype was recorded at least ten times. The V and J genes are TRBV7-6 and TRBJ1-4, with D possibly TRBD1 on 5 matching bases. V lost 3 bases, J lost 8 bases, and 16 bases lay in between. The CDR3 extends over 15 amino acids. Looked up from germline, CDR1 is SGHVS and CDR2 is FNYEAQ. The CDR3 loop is CASSLDIATWEKLFF. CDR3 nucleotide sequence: TGTGCCAGCAGCTTGGACATAGCTACCTGGGAAAAACTGTTTTTT.

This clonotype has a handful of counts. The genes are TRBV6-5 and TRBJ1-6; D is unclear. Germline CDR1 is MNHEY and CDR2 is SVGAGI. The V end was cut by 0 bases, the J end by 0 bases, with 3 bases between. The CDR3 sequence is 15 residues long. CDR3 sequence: CASSYSSSYNSPLHF. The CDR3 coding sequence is TGTGCCAGCAGTTACTCGAGCTCCTATAATTCACCCCTCCACTTT.

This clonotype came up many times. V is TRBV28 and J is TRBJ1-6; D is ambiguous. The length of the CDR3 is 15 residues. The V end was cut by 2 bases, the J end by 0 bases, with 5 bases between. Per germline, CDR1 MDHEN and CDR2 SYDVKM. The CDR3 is CASSLLRSYNSPLHF. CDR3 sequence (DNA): TGTGCCAGCAGTTTACTCCGCTCCTATAATTCACCCCTCCACTTT. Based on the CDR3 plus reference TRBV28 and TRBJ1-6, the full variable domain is DVKVTQSSRYLVKRTGEKVFLECVQDMDHENMFWYRQDPGLGLRLIYFSYDVKMKEKGDIPEGYSVSREKKERFSLILESASTNQTSMYLCASSLLRSYNSPLHFGNGTRLTVT.

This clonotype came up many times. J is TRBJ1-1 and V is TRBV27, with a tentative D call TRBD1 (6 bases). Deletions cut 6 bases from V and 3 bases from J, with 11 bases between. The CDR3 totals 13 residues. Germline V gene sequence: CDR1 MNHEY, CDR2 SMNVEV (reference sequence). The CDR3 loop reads CASRDRKYTEAFF. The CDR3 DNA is TGTGCCAGCAGAGACAGGAAGTACACTGAAGCTTTCTTT.

The CDR3 DNA is TGTGCCAGCTCACCAGAGGGTCTCGGCGGGTTGGGTGAGCAGTTCTTC. Translated, it gives CASSPEGLGGLGEQFF. The rearrangement uses TRBV18 and TRBJ2-1; D is perhaps TRBD2 (5 bases). Germline values: CDR1 KGHSH, CDR2 LQKENI. Trimming stripped 2 bases from V and 9 bases from J, with 20 bases between. The length of the CDR3 is 16 residues.

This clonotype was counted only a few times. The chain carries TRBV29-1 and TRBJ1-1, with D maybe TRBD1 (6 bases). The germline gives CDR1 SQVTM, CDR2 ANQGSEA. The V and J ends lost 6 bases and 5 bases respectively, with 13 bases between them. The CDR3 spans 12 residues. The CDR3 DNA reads TGCAGCGTCTTGGGGGGGCAGACTGAAGCTTTCTTT. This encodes CSVLGGQTEAFF.

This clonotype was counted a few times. The CDR3 bases are TGTGCCATTCTGCAGGGGGGGACCCAGTACTTC. This codes for CAILQGGTQYF. The genes are TRBV12-3 or TRBV12-4 and TRBJ2-5; D is perhaps TRBD1 (7 bases). V was shortened by 10 bases and J by 7 bases, with 13 bases between the two germline ends. CDR3 length equals 11 residues.

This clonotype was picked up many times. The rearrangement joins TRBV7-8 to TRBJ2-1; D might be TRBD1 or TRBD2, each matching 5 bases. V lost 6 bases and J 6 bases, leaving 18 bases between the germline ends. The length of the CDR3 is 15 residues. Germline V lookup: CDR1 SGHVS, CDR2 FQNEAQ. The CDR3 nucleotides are TGTGCCAGCAGTCTCGCGGGCGACAGCCGCAATGAGCAGTTCTTC. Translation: CASSLAGDSRNEQFF. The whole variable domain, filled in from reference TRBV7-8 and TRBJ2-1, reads GAGVSQSPRYKVAKRGQDVALRCDPISGHVSLFWYQQALGQGPEFLTYFQNEAQLDKSGLPSDRFFAERPEGSVSTLKIQRTQQEDSAVYLCASSLAGDSRNEQFFGPGTRLTVL.

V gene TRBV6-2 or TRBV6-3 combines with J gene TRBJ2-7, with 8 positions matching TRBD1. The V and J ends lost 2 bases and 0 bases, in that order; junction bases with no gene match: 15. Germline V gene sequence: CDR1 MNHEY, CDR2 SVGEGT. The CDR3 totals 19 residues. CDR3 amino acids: CASSYELLSGQASSYEQYV. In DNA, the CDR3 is TGTGCCAGCAGTTACGAATTATTGTCGGGACAGGCATCCTCCTACGAGCAGTACGTC.

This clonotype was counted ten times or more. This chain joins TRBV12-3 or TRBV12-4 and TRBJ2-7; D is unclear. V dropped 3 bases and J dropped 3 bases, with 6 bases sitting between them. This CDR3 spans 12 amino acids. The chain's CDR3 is CASSFDGYEQYV. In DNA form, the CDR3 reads TGTGCCAGCAGTTTCGACGGCTACGAGCAGTACGTC.

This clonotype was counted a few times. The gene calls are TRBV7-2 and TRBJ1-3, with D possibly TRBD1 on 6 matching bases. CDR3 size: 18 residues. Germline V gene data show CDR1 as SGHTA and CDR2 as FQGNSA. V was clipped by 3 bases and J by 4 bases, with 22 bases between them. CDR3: CASSLPWGQASKGNTIYF. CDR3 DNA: TGTGCCAGCAGCTTGCCTTGGGGACAAGCTTCGAAAGGAAACACCATATATTTT.

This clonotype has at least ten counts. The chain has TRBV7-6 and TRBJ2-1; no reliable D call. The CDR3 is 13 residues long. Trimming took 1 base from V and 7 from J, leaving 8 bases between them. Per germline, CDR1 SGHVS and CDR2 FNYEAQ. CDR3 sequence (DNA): TGTGCCAGCAGCTTAGTGTCTACGAATGAGCAGTTCTTC. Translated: CASSLVSTNEQFF.

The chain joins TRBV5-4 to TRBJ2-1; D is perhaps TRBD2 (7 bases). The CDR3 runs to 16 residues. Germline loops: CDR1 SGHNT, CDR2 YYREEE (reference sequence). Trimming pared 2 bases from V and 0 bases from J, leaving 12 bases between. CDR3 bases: TGTGCCAGCAGCTTTGGGGGGGCCAGCTCCTACAATGAGCAGTTCTTC. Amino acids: CASSFGGASSYNEQFF.

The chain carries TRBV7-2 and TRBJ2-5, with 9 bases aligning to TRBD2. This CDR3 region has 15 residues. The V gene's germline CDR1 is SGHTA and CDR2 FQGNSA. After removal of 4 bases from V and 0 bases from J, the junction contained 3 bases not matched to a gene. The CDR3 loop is CASSCVAGDQETQYF. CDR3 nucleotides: TGTGCCAGCAGCTGCGTAGCGGGGGACCAAGAGACCCAGTACTTC.

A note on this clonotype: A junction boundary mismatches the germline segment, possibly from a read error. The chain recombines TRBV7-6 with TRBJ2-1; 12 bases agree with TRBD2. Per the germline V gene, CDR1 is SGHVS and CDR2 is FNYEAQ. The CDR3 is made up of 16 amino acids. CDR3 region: CDSSRLAGVKNNEQFF. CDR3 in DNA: TGTGACAGCAGCAGACTAGCGGGGGTTAAGAACAATGAGCAGTTCTTC.